A selection of T cell receptor beta chains follows, all from one sample in a study of control samples from healthy donors and cancer patients. Here immunoSEQ multiplex PCR was the method, and the copy in TCRdb shows in-frame clones only, minus some. Of some 130,000 clones listed, roughly 92% are singletons. The sequenced sample consisted of blood. Every receptor here comes from a man aged 18 to 29 in good health. Both conserved end residues are part of each CDR3. A D gene is named only where the DNA matches it firmly. Size tells how often a clone was seen (once, few, many) or the class of an expanded clone, and some rows leave it out.

NA	NA	TRBV28	TRBJ1-2	CASSLTANYGYTF	TGTGCCAGCAGTTTAACCGCAAACTATGGCTACACCTTC
NA	NA	TRBV12-3/TRBV12-4	TRBJ1-2	CASSLTTHYGYTF	TGTGCCAGCAGTTTGACAACCCACTATGGCTACACCTTC
NA	once	TRBV4-1	TRBJ2-5	CASSQGVIETQYF	TGCGCCAGCAGCCAAGGGGTAATTGAGACCCAGTACTTC
NA	NA	TRBV7-3	TRBJ2-3	CASSLTKAGGTDTQYF	TGTGCCAGCAGCTTAACCAAGGCAGGAGGCACAGATACGCAGTATTTT
TRBD1	NA	TRBV9	TRBJ2-1	CASGTGLENWVEQFF	TGTGCCAGCGGGACAGGACTCGAAAATTGGGTTGAGCAGTTCTTC
TRBD1	NA	TRBV19	TRBJ2-3	CASSERGRRDTQYF	TGTGCCAGTTCAGAGAGGGGGCGCAGAGATACGCAGTATTTT
TRBD1	NA	TRBV28	TRBJ1-6	CASMGQANSPLHF	TGTGCCAGCATGGGACAGGCTAATTCACCCCTCCACTTT
NA	once	TRBV6-2/TRBV6-3	TRBJ2-7	CASSYSPGPYEQYF	TGTGCCAGCAGTTACTCCCCGGGACCCTACGAGCAGTACTTC
NA	NA	TRBV20-1	TRBJ1-1	CSAPAPVEAFF	TGCAGTGCTCCCGCCCCGGTTGAAGCTTTCTTT
NA	NA	TRBV5-4	TRBJ1-2	CASLVRGFDYGYTF	TGTGCCAGCCTAGTCCGGGGTTTTGACTATGGCTACACCTTC
TRBD1	NA	TRBV9	TRBJ1-6	CASSVEGQGSPLHF	TGTGCCAGCAGCGTAGAGGGACAGGGGTCACCCCTCCACTTT
NA	NA	TRBV25-1	TRBJ1-1	CASNGGAGEAFF	TGTGCCAGCAACGGGGGAGCGGGTGAAGCTTTCTTT
NA	NA	TRBV29-1	TRBJ2-3	CSVEFRFTQYF	TGCAGCGTTGAGTTCCGGTTTACGCAGTATTTT